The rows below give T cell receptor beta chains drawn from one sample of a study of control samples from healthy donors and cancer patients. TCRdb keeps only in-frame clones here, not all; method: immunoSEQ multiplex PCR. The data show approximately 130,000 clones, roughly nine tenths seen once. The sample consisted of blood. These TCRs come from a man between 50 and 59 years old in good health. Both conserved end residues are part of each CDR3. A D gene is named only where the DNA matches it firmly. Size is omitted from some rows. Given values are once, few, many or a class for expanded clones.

cdr3_nt: TGTGCCAGCAGCACGCCCGACAGGGGATTTAACTATGGCTACACCTTC
cdr3_aa: CASSTPDRGFNYGYTF
clone_size: -
j_call: TRBJ1-2
v_call: TRBV5-6
d_call: TRBD1
cdr3_length: 16

cdr3_nt: TGTGCCAGCATCTTACCCGCCGGGACAGGGGACGAGCAGTACTTC
cdr3_aa: CASILPAGTGDEQYF
clone_size: -
j_call: TRBJ2-7
v_call: TRBV5-5
d_call: TRBD1
cdr3_length: 15

cdr3_nt: TGCAGCGTTGAGGTACAGGACAATCAGCCCCAGCATTTT
cdr3_aa: CSVEVQDNQPQHF
clone_size: once
j_call: TRBJ1-5
v_call: TRBV29-1
d_call: -
cdr3_length: 13

cdr3_nt: TGTGCCAGCTCACCACGTCCCGGGACAGGGGCGGGAACTGAAGCTTTCTTT
cdr3_aa: CASSPRPGTGAGTEAFF
clone_size: -
j_call: TRBJ1-1
v_call: TRBV18
d_call: TRBD1
cdr3_length: 17

cdr3_nt: TGCGCCAGCAGCTCATTAGGGACCCTGAGCTCCTACGAGCAGTACTTC
cdr3_aa: CASSSLGTLSSYEQYF
clone_size: -
j_call: TRBJ2-7
v_call: TRBV5-1
d_call: -
cdr3_length: 16

cdr3_nt: TGTGCCAGCAGTAGGTTGACAGGGACCTACGAGCAGTACTTC
cdr3_aa: CASSRLTGTYEQYF
clone_size: few
j_call: TRBJ2-7
v_call: TRBV6-5
d_call: TRBD1
cdr3_length: 14

cdr3_nt: TGTGCCAGCAGCTTATTCGAGCCCCAGCCCCAGCATTTT
cdr3_aa: CASSLFEPQPQHF
clone_size: -
j_call: TRBJ1-5
v_call: TRBV7-2
d_call: -
cdr3_length: 13

cdr3_nt: TGTGCCAGCAGTGGACGGACGGGAGGAGAAAAACTGTTTTTT
cdr3_aa: CASSGRTGGEKLFF
clone_size: -
j_call: TRBJ1-4
v_call: TRBV25-1
d_call: -
cdr3_length: 14

cdr3_nt: TGTGCCAGCAGTTTTCTACAGGGGTCCGGGGAGCTGTTTTTT
cdr3_aa: CASSFLQGSGELFF
clone_size: -
j_call: TRBJ2-2
v_call: TRBV27
d_call: TRBD1
cdr3_length: 14

cdr3_nt: TGTGCCAGCAGCTTGGTATCCGGGGACGGCTACACCTTC
cdr3_aa: CASSLVSGDGYTF
clone_size: -
j_call: TRBJ1-2
v_call: TRBV5-6
d_call: -
cdr3_length: 13

cdr3_nt: TGCGCCAGCAGCTTGGCCCGAGGAAACGAGCAGTACTTC
cdr3_aa: CASSLARGNEQYF
clone_size: -
j_call: TRBJ2-7
v_call: TRBV5-1
d_call: -
cdr3_length: 13

cdr3_nt: TGTGCCAGTCGACCCGAGGGAGGGACCCAGTACTTC
cdr3_aa: CASRPEGGTQYF
clone_size: -
j_call: TRBJ2-5
v_call: TRBV19
d_call: -
cdr3_length: 12

cdr3_nt: TGTGCCAGCAGTGAACTCACACCGCATTTT
cdr3_aa: CASSELTPHF
clone_size: -
j_call: TRBJ2-3
v_call: TRBV6-1
d_call: -
cdr3_length: 10

cdr3_nt: TGTGCCAGCAGCTTAGATCCCTCTGGGGCCAACGTCCTGACTTTC
cdr3_aa: CASSLDPSGANVLTF
clone_size: -
j_call: TRBJ2-6
v_call: TRBV11-2
d_call: -
cdr3_length: 15

cdr3_nt: TGTGCCAGCAGTTACTCTACAGGCCCCTACGAGCAGTACTTC
cdr3_aa: CASSYSTGPYEQYF
clone_size: -
j_call: TRBJ2-7
v_call: TRBV6-5
d_call: -
cdr3_length: 14

cdr3_nt: TGTGCCAGCAGCTTGCGGCTAGCGAGCACAGATACGCAGTATTTT
cdr3_aa: CASSLRLASTDTQYF
clone_size: -
j_call: TRBJ2-3
v_call: TRBV7-9
d_call: -
cdr3_length: 15

cdr3_nt: TGTGCCAGCAGTGGCAGGGTTGGGGGGATCGATCAGCCCCAGCATTTT
cdr3_aa: CASSGRVGGIDQPQHF
clone_size: few
j_call: TRBJ1-5
v_call: TRBV2
d_call: -
cdr3_length: 16

cdr3_nt: TGTGCCAGCAGCCTGGGGTTTCAGCCCCAGCATTTT
cdr3_aa: CASSLGFQPQHF
clone_size: few
j_call: TRBJ1-5
v_call: TRBV3-1/TRBV3-2
d_call: -
cdr3_length: 12

cdr3_nt: TGTGCCATCAAAGGGACAGGGGCTGGAAACACCATATATTTT
cdr3_aa: CAIKGTGAGNTIYF
clone_size: -
j_call: TRBJ1-3
v_call: TRBV10-3
d_call: TRBD1
cdr3_length: 14

cdr3_nt: TGTGCCAGCAGTTACTCCCTGGGACAGGGAATTTCGAACACTGAAGCTTTCTTT
cdr3_aa: CASSYSLGQGISNTEAFF
clone_size: few
j_call: TRBJ1-1
v_call: TRBV6-2/TRBV6-3
d_call: TRBD1
cdr3_length: 18

cdr3_nt: TGTGCCACCTCTCCGGCGGGGGGCGAGTACAATGAGCAGTTCTTC
cdr3_aa: CATSPAGGEYNEQFF
clone_size: once
j_call: TRBJ2-1
v_call: TRBV24-1
d_call: TRBD2
cdr3_length: 15

cdr3_nt: TGTGCCAGCAGCTGGGCGGGGGGCCGCACAGATACGCAGTATTTT
cdr3_aa: CASSWAGGRTDTQYF
clone_size: -
j_call: TRBJ2-3
v_call: TRBV11-2
d_call: TRBD2
cdr3_length: 15

cdr3_nt: TGTGCCAGCAGCATAGGGGCGGGACAGGGGGCCTACGAGCAGTACTTC
cdr3_aa: CASSIGAGQGAYEQYF
clone_size: -
j_call: TRBJ2-7
v_call: TRBV7-2
d_call: TRBD1
cdr3_length: 16

cdr3_nt: TGTGCCATCAAAAGCGGGGGGACTAGCACAGATACGCAGTATTTT
cdr3_aa: CAIKSGGTSTDTQYF
clone_size: -
j_call: TRBJ2-3
v_call: TRBV10-3
d_call: TRBD2
cdr3_length: 15

cdr3_nt: TGTGCCTGGAGTGTAGGTCTACGGCAGGGGAAAGGGTCTGAAGCTTTCTTT
cdr3_aa: CAWSVGLRQGKGSEAFF
clone_size: -
j_call: TRBJ1-1
v_call: TRBV30
d_call: -
cdr3_length: 17

cdr3_nt: TGTGCCAGCAGCGTAGGAATCGAGGGTGGAACTGAAGCTTTCTTT
cdr3_aa: CASSVGIEGGTEAFF
clone_size: once
j_call: TRBJ1-1
v_call: TRBV9
d_call: -
cdr3_length: 15

cdr3_nt: TGTGCCAGCAGCTTGGGACTAGCGGGGGGGATTAGCACAGATACGCAGTATTTT
cdr3_aa: CASSLGLAGGISTDTQYF
clone_size: -
j_call: TRBJ2-3
v_call: TRBV7-2
d_call: TRBD2
cdr3_length: 18

cdr3_nt: TGTGCCAGCAGCGAGCAGGGCTCCGGGGAGCTGTTTTTT
cdr3_aa: CASSEQGSGELFF
clone_size: few
j_call: TRBJ2-2
v_call: TRBV9
d_call: -
cdr3_length: 13

cdr3_nt: TGCGCCAGCAGCCCGGACAGGGGGCGGGAGACCCAGTACTTC
cdr3_aa: CASSPDRGRETQYF
clone_size: -
j_call: TRBJ2-5
v_call: TRBV5-1
d_call: TRBD1
cdr3_length: 14

cdr3_nt: TGTGCCAGCAGTGATGGGCTAGCGGGAGCTTACGAGCAGTACTTC
cdr3_aa: CASSDGLAGAYEQYF
clone_size: -
j_call: TRBJ2-7
v_call: TRBV2
d_call: TRBD2
cdr3_length: 15

cdr3_nt: TGTGCCAGCAGTCGGGACAGGGACCAGCCCCAGCATTTT
cdr3_aa: CASSRDRDQPQHF
clone_size: -
j_call: TRBJ1-5
v_call: TRBV2
d_call: TRBD1
cdr3_length: 13

cdr3_nt: TGTGCCAGCAGCGAAGGAAGGGTAGGGAAAAAACTGTTTTTT
cdr3_aa: CASSEGRVGKKLFF
clone_size: -
j_call: TRBJ1-4
v_call: TRBV3-1/TRBV3-2
d_call: -
cdr3_length: 14

cdr3_nt: TGCGCCAGCAGCCCGATGACAGGCGGGTACTACGAGCAGTACTTC
cdr3_aa: CASSPMTGGYYEQYF
clone_size: -
j_call: TRBJ2-7
v_call: TRBV4-1
d_call: -
cdr3_length: 15

cdr3_nt: TGTGCCAGCTCACCATTCATGGGTGGAAACACCGGGGAGCTGTTTTTT
cdr3_aa: CASSPFMGGNTGELFF
clone_size: -
j_call: TRBJ2-2
v_call: TRBV18
d_call: -
cdr3_length: 16

cdr3_nt: TGTGCCAGTAGTATCCAGGCGGGGAACACTGAAGCTTTCTTT
cdr3_aa: CASSIQAGNTEAFF
clone_size: -
j_call: TRBJ1-1
v_call: TRBV19
d_call: -
cdr3_length: 14

cdr3_nt: TGTGCCAGCAGCTTAGGACCCAGCGGGGGTTCCCCTAGCACAGATACGCAGTATTTT
cdr3_aa: CASSLGPSGGSPSTDTQYF
clone_size: -
j_call: TRBJ2-3
v_call: TRBV7-9
d_call: TRBD2
cdr3_length: 19

cdr3_nt: TGTGCCAGCCGAAGTGGGGGCCTGAACACTGAAGCTTTCTTT
cdr3_aa: CASRSGGLNTEAFF
clone_size: -
j_call: TRBJ1-1
v_call: TRBV7-9
d_call: -
cdr3_length: 14

cdr3_nt: TGTGCCAGCAGCGTAGGGTCCGGGGAGCTGTTTTTT
cdr3_aa: CASSVGSGELFF
clone_size: -
j_call: TRBJ2-2
v_call: TRBV9
d_call: -
cdr3_length: 12

cdr3_nt: TGCGCCAGCAGCCTCCTCCAGCGGGGGGGGGATGAGCAGTTCTTC
cdr3_aa: CASSLLQRGGDEQFF
clone_size: -
j_call: TRBJ2-1
v_call: TRBV4-1
d_call: TRBD2
cdr3_length: 15

cdr3_nt: TGTGCCAGCAGCTTAGGGGGGACCCCTTACAATGAGCAGTTCTTC
cdr3_aa: CASSLGGTPYNEQFF
clone_size: few
j_call: TRBJ2-1
v_call: TRBV7-9
d_call: -
cdr3_length: 15

cdr3_nt: TGTGCCAGTAGTATGAGGGCAGGCGGATTCCAAGAGACCCAGTACTTC
cdr3_aa: CASSMRAGGFQETQYF
clone_size: -
j_call: TRBJ2-5
v_call: TRBV19
d_call: -
cdr3_length: 16

cdr3_nt: TGCGCCAGCAGCTTAGGACAGGGGACCCGCTACGAGCAGTACTTC
cdr3_aa: CASSLGQGTRYEQYF
clone_size: -
j_call: TRBJ2-7
v_call: TRBV5-1
d_call: TRBD1
cdr3_length: 15

cdr3_nt: TGTGCCAGTAGACTATGGGGGGATCAGGAGACCCAGTACTTC
cdr3_aa: CASRLWGDQETQYF
clone_size: -
j_call: TRBJ2-5
v_call: TRBV13
d_call: -
cdr3_length: 14

cdr3_nt: TGTGCCAGCAGCTTATATTCGGGTTACGAGCAGTACTTC
cdr3_aa: CASSLYSGYEQYF
clone_size: -
j_call: TRBJ2-7
v_call: TRBV11-3
d_call: -
cdr3_length: 13

cdr3_nt: TGTGCCAGTAGTATCATACAGGGGGCGGACTATGGCTACACCTTC
cdr3_aa: CASSIIQGADYGYTF
clone_size: -
j_call: TRBJ1-2
v_call: TRBV19
d_call: TRBD1
cdr3_length: 15

cdr3_nt: TGTGCCAGCAGTCCTGGGACGGACCCCTACGAGCAGTACTTC
cdr3_aa: CASSPGTDPYEQYF
clone_size: -
j_call: TRBJ2-7
v_call: TRBV27
d_call: -
cdr3_length: 14

cdr3_nt: TGCGCCAGCAGCCTGGGACAGCCGATAGAGACCCAGTACTTC
cdr3_aa: CASSLGQPIETQYF
clone_size: -
j_call: TRBJ2-5
v_call: TRBV5-1
d_call: TRBD1
cdr3_length: 14

cdr3_nt: TGTGCCAGCAGCCCCGGGACCTGGCGGGGAGGCTACACCTTC
cdr3_aa: CASSPGTWRGGYTF
clone_size: -
j_call: TRBJ1-2
v_call: TRBV3-1/TRBV3-2
d_call: -
cdr3_length: 14